A selection of T cell receptor beta chains follows, all from one sample in a study of monozygotic twins with inflammatory bowel disease. No DNA is given; TCRdb re-called the 5' RACE reads and lists each CDR3 protein once. The repertoire table contains 400,000 to 500,000 distinct CDR3 sequences. The source material was blood. Every receptor here comes from a human donor with ulcerative colitis or Crohn's disease, or a healthy co-twin of an affected twin (not recorded which). Both conserved end residues are part of each CDR3. Size values are once, few and many counts, or a class for expanded clones, and some rows have none.

cdr3_length	v_call	j_call	clone_size	cdr3_aa
16	TRBV6-2/TRBV6-3	TRBJ2-2	-	CASSDRTGGATGELFF
14	TRBV12-3/TRBV12-4	TRBJ1-2	-	CASSSRGDNYGYTF
14	TRBV5-1	TRBJ2-7	-	CASRMGYRGHEQYF
14	TRBV5-1	TRBJ1-1	-	CASSFPGTNTEAFF
15	TRBV15	TRBJ1-5	-	CATSLTGLAIQPQHF
16	TRBV9	TRBJ1-2	-	CASSQTGGGPPGGYTF
16	TRBV9	TRBJ2-5	-	CASSPWTGGIVETQYF
16	TRBV20-1	TRBJ1-6	medium-sized	CSVPRDGPRYNSPLHF
18	TRBV6-2/TRBV6-3	TRBJ2-3	-	CASSRAGAGTSSTDTQYF
14	TRBV28	TRBJ2-1	-	CASRPGLAPAEQFF
14	TRBV5-1	TRBJ2-7	-	CASSLSGVSYEQYF
13	TRBV5-1	TRBJ1-1	-	CASSWAQDTEAFF
14	TRBV2	TRBJ2-2	-	CASSDRPNTGELFF
13	TRBV20-1	TRBJ1-2	-	CSARDRDNYGYTF
15	TRBV5-1	TRBJ2-5	-	CASSFRDPAQETQYF
13	TRBV20-1	TRBJ2-7	-	CSASSPNTYEQYF
14	TRBV10-3	TRBJ1-2	-	CAISATGGDYGYTF